This T cell receptor (beta chain) is drawn from a study of blood T cell repertoires in COVID-19. Per the original data handling: Estimates of nucleated cell counts were drawn from the amplification of reference gene primers. Sequencing was performed with immunoSEQ multiplex PCR; in TCRdb, only in-frame clones are kept and a portion is missing. The D gene and trimming were derived from the DNA, and the V and J assignments and clone size from that table. The data hold around 86,000 clones, with around 87% observed a single time. The CDR3 has 13 residues. Germline CDR1 is SQVTM and CDR2 is ANQGSEA. Trimming at V came to 4 bases and at J to 5 bases, leaving 7 bases not matched to a gene.

The TCR originated in a human donor with acute or convalescent COVID-19. The donor label of this sample is uncertain. The chain carries TRBV29-1 and TRBJ1-2; TRBD1 matches 7 bases. Sequencing used peripheral blood. The CDR3 reads CSVVGPGGYGYTF. The CDR3 bases are TGCAGCGTTGTTGGTCCAGGGGGATATGGCTACACCTTC. Combining the CDR3 with reference TRBV29-1 and TRBJ1-2 gives the whole variable domain SAVISQKPSRDICQRGTSLTIQCQVDSQVTMMFWYRQQPGQSLTLIATANQGSEATYESGFVIDKFPISRPNLTFSTLTVSNMSPEDSSIYLCSVVGPGGYGYTFGSGTRLTVV.